The next 23 T cell receptor beta chains were all read from a single sample in a study of blood T cell repertoires in COVID-19. Method: immunoSEQ multiplex PCR; TCRdb's copy keeps in-frame clones and lacks some. The sample contains over 250,000 clones, around nine tenths of which appear only once. The specimen sequenced was peripheral blood. The receptors come from a man aged 40-49 years who had recovered from COVID-19.

The CDR3 DNA follows: TGTGCCAGCAGTCCCTGGACAGGTATGAGCACTGAAGCTTTCTTT. It translates to CASSPWTGMSTEAFF. The chain is built from TRBV27 and TRBJ1-1, with 7 bases lining up with TRBD1. This CDR3 contains 15 residues. With 5 bases clipped from V and 4 bases from J, the junction kept 10 bases outside the gene matches. Germline CDR1 MNHEY, CDR2 SMNVEV (reference sequence).

Only one count was recorded for this clone. J is TRBJ2-1 and V is TRBV5-1; 10 nucleotides match TRBD1. The germline V gene encodes CDR1 SGHRS and CDR2 YFSETQ. Trimming at V came to 4 bases and at J to 10 bases, leaving 11 bases not matched to a gene. The CDR3 contains 15 residues. The CDR3 coding sequence is TGCGCCAGCAGCCTGGGACAGGGGCGGTCGAACGAGCAGTTCTTC. Protein sequence: CASSLGQGRSNEQFF. The complete variable domain, with remaining parts taken from reference TRBV5-1 and TRBJ2-1, reads KAGVTQTPRYLIKTRGQQVTLSCSPISGHRSVSWYQQTPGQGLQFLFEYFSETQRNKGNFPGRFSGRQFSNSRSEMNVSTLELGDSALYLCASSLGQGRSNEQFFGPGTRLTVL.

For this clone: At the DNA level, this CDR3 is encoded by other sequences in the same sample as well. The CDR3 here is CASSVAAGEQFF. The CDR3 region has the DNA TGTGCCAGCAGCGTAGCAGCGGGGGAGCAGTTCTTC. This sequence joins TRBV9 and TRBJ2-1; the match to TRBD2 covers 7 bases. V trimming: 0 bases; J trimming: 10 bases; junction bases outside the gene matches: 1. Germline-derived CDR1 and CDR2 are SGDLS and YYNGEE. The CDR3 spans 12 residues.

Regarding this clone: The germline gene is not matched at one end of the junction; a read error may be the cause. The chain couples TRBV27 to TRBJ2-3; 8 nucleotides align to TRBD2. The germline V gene encodes CDR1 MNHEY and CDR2 SMNVEV (reference sequence). The length of the CDR3 is 14 residues. The CDR3 region has the DNA TGTGCCAGCAATTTAGCGGGATTGTCAGATACGCAGTATTTT. It yields the protein CASNLAGLSDTQYF.

The gene calls are TRBV7-8 and TRBJ1-1; the match to TRBD1 covers 7 bases. Germline values: CDR1 SGHVS, CDR2 FQNEAQ. V lost 3 bases, J lost 4 bases, and 2 bases stayed unmatched. CDR3 length equals 13 residues. The CDR3 sequence is CASSFQGGTEAFF. In DNA, the CDR3 is TGTGCCAGCAGCTTTCAGGGGGGCACTGAAGCTTTCTTT.

This rearrangement joins TRBV27 to TRBJ2-1, with 7 nucleotides matching TRBD2. This CDR3 comprises 15 residues. Germline CDR1 reads MNHEY; CDR2 reads SMNVEV (reference sequence). After removal of 8 bases from V and 3 bases from J, the junction contained 10 bases not matched to a gene. In DNA form, the CDR3 reads TGTGCCAGCGTCCCCGGGTCGGGGGGCTACAATGAGCAGTTCTTC. It is translated as CASVPGSGGYNEQFF.

This clone was counted a few times. The chain carries TRBV7-9 and TRBJ2-6, with a possible D match to TRBD1 (6 bases). CDR1 SEHNR and CDR2 FQNEAQ come from the germline V gene (reference sequence). The V end lost 8 bases, the J end lost 2 bases, and 16 bases lay between the germline ends. The length of the CDR3 is 16 residues. The CDR3 here is CASAQGSGAGANVLTF. The DNA of the CDR3 is TGTGCCAGCGCACAGGGATCCGGAGCTGGGGCCAACGTCCTGACTTTC. Drawing the rest from reference TRBV7-9 and TRBJ2-6, the complete variable domain is DTGVSQNPRHKITKRGQNVTFRCDPISEHNRLYWYRQTLGQGPEFLTYFQNEAQLEKSRLLSDRFSAERPKGSFSTLEIQRTEQGDSAMYLCASAQGSGAGANVLTFGAGSRLTVL.

V and J are TRBV9 and TRBJ2-7; 7 bases match TRBD2. The germline V gene encodes CDR1 SGDLS and CDR2 YYNGEE. This CDR3 is 14 amino acids long. The V segment lost 4 bases and the J segment 3 bases; nucleotides outside the gene matches: 7. CDR3: CASSLRGFDYEQYF. The CDR3 coding sequence is TGTGCCAGCAGCTTGCGGGGGTTCGACTACGAGCAGTACTTC.

DNA for the CDR3: TGCGCCAGCAGCTTGTCCGGAGTGAGGCGGGAGGGGTACACCGGGGAGCTGTTTTTT. The encoded protein is CASSLSGVRREGYTGELFF. The chain carries TRBV5-1 and TRBJ2-2; 9 nucleotides align to TRBD2. CDR3 length: 19 amino acids. Germline V gene lookup returns CDR1 SGHRS and CDR2 YFSETQ. V was clipped by 1 base and J by 3 bases; unmatched bases: 13.

V is TRBV6-2 or TRBV6-3 and J is TRBJ2-3; 7 nucleotides align to TRBD1. J lost 4 bases, V lost 4 bases, and 11 bases had no gene match. Germline V gene lookup returns CDR1 MNHEY and CDR2 SVGEGT. The CDR3 is 16 residues long. This chain's CDR3 is CASSSARGTIADTQYF. The DNA of the CDR3 is TGTGCCAGCAGTTCCGCCAGGGGGACCATCGCAGATACGCAGTATTTT.

This rearrangement joins TRBV6-5 to TRBJ2-1; 7 bases line up with TRBD2. The CDR3 covers 12 residues. Germline CDR1 and CDR2: MNHEY and SVGAGI. V dropped 0 bases and J dropped 10; count of bases not matched to a gene: 0. The CDR3 DNA reads as TGTGCCAGCAGTTACTCGGGACTAGAGCAGTTCTTC. Its translation: CASSYSGLEQFF.

A single count supports this clone. The V gene is TRBV7-8, the J gene TRBJ2-1; tentative D call: TRBD1 (5 bases). This CDR3 is built from 15 residues. Trimming shortened V by 4 bases and J by 4 bases, and 14 bases separated the two germline ends. Germline V gene sequence: CDR1 SGHVS, CDR2 FQNEAQ. CDR3 DNA sequence: TGTGCCAGCAGCTGGTGGCAGGGTAATTACAATGAGCAGTTCTTC. Translating it yields CASSWWQGNYNEQFF.

V usage is TRBV13 and J usage is TRBJ2-2; no clear D gene. The CDR3 contains 14 residues. The germline CDR1 and CDR2 sequences are PRHDT and FYEKMQ (reference sequence). V gave up 3 bases and J gave up 1 base, with 6 bases separating them. The CDR3 DNA reads as TGTGCCAGCAGCTTGCGGAGGAACACCGGGGAGCTGTTTTTT. Its translation is CASSLRRNTGELFF.

The chain is built from TRBV7-2 and TRBJ2-3; possibly TRBD1 for D (5 bases). The V gene lost 1 base and the J gene lost 3 bases, with 14 bases spanning the gap. Germline-derived CDR1 and CDR2 are SGHTA and FQGNSA. CDR3 length equals 16 residues. The CDR3 spells CASSLGSGILTDTQYF. In DNA form, the CDR3 reads TGTGCCAGCAGCTTAGGTTCAGGGATACTGACAGATACGCAGTATTTT.

The chain joins TRBV11-3 to TRBJ2-1; D is uncertain. V lost 5 bases and J 5 bases, leaving 16 bases between the germline ends. This CDR3 comprises 15 residues. Looked up from germline, CDR1 is SGHNT and CDR2 is YENEEA. CDR3 loop: CASSRGLIAHNEQFF. CDR3 bases: TGTGCCAGCAGCCGTGGCCTCATTGCTCACAATGAGCAGTTCTTC.

The V gene is TRBV5-1, the J gene TRBJ1-2, with D perhaps matching TRBD1 (5 bases). Germline V gene sequence: CDR1 SGHRS, CDR2 YFSETQ. CDR3 length: 12 residues. V lost 9 bases, J lost 6 bases, and 15 bases lay in between. CDR3 in amino acids: CATRTGSDGYTF. The CDR3 region has the DNA TGCGCCACCCGAACAGGTTCGGATGGCTACACCTTC.

The chain is built from TRBV19 and TRBJ2-1; TRBD2 matches at 12 bases. V lost 3 bases, J lost 5 bases, and 11 bases stayed unmatched. The CDR3 runs 18 residues. Germline CDR1 and CDR2: LNHDA and SQIVND (reference sequence). CDR3 residues: CASSIAGLGLAGHNEQFF. DNA of the CDR3: TGTGCCAGTAGTATCGCCGGCCTAGGACTAGCGGGACACAATGAGCAGTTCTTC.

The rearrangement joins TRBV2 to TRBJ2-1, with 13 bases identical to TRBD2. V lost 1 base to trimming and J lost 9 bases; unmatched junction nucleotides: 6. The germline CDR1 and CDR2 sequences are SNHLY and FYNNEI. The CDR3 loop spans 16 amino acids. The CDR3 DNA is TGTGCCAGCAGTGAAGTGGGACTAGCGGGGAAAGGTGAGCAGTTCTTC. This gives the protein CASSEVGLAGKGEQFF.

This clone was picked up one time. The rearrangement uses TRBV6-5 and TRBJ2-1; a possible D gene is TRBD2 (6 bases). Germline CDR1 reads MNHEY; CDR2 reads SVGAGI. The germline V and J ends were trimmed by 6 bases and 3 bases, with 15 bases remaining between them. The CDR3 length is 15 residues. The CDR3 loop reads CASSPGGYNYNEQFF. The CDR3 bases are TGTGCCAGCAGCCCAGGAGGGTATAACTACAATGAGCAGTTCTTC.

The rearrangement uses TRBV14 and TRBJ1-6; D uncertain. The V gene's germline CDR1 is SGHDN and CDR2 FVKESK. CDR3 length: 13 residues. Trimming cost V 4 bases and J 10 bases, with 11 bases left between them. This CDR3 is CASSRHGVSPLHF. The CDR3 DNA follows: TGTGCCAGCAGCCGCCACGGGGTATCACCCCTCCACTTT.

The genes are TRBV24-1 and TRBJ1-5; weak D call: TRBD1 (6 bases). V was pared by 0 bases and J by 3 bases, with 11 bases between. Germline V gene data show CDR1 as KGHDR and CDR2 as SFDVKD. The CDR3 is made up of 16 amino acids. The CDR3 loop is CATSDLSRGDNQPQHF. DNA for the CDR3: TGTGCCACCAGTGATTTGAGCAGGGGAGACAATCAGCCCCAGCATTTT.

This chain uses TRBV6-2 or TRBV6-3 with TRBJ2-1, with 9 bases matching TRBD2. V lost 4 bases to trimming and J lost 3 bases; unmatched junction nucleotides: 13. The CDR3 covers 18 residues. Germline V gene data show CDR1 as MNHEY and CDR2 as SVGEGT. The CDR3 loop reads CASSFVAGEGKVYNEQFF. Here the CDR3 DNA reads TGTGCCAGCAGTTTCGTAGCGGGAGAGGGGAAAGTCTACAATGAGCAGTTCTTC.

This chain connects TRBV29-1 to TRBJ2-7, with TRBD1 identical over 7 bases. The CDR3 length is 16 residues. The V gene's germline CDR1 is SQVTM and CDR2 ANQGSEA. J was trimmed by 2 bases and V by 2 bases; bases with no gene match: 12. For the CDR3, the DNA is TGCAGCGTTGAAACAGGGGATGCCAGTCGACCCTACGAGCAGTACTTC. It specifies CSVETGDASRPYEQYF.